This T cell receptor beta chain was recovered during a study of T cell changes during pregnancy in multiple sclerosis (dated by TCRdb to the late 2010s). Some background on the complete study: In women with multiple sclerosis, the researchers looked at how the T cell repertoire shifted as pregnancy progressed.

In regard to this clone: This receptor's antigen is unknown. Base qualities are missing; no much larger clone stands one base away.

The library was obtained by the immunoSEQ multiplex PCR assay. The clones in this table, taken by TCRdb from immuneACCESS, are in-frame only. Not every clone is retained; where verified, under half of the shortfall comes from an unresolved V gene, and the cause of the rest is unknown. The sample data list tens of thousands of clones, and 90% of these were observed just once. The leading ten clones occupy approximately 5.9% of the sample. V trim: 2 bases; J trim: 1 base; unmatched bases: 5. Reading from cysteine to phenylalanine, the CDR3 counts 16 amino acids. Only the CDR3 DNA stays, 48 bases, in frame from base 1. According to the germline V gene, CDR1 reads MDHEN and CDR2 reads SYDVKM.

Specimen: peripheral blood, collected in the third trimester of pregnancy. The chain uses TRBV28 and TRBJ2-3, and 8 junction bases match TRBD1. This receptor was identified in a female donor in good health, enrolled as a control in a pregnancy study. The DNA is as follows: TGTGCCAGCAGTTTACACAGGGGGACCGGCACAGATACGCAGTATTTT. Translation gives CASSLHRGTGTDTQYF. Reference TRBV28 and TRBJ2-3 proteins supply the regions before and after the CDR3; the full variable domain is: DVKVTQSSRYLVKRTGEKVFLECVQDMDHENMFWYRQDPGLGLRLIYFSYDVKMKEKGDIPEGYSVSREKKERFSLILESASTNQTSMYLCASSLHRGTGTDTQYFGPGTRLTVL.